Listed below are T cell receptor beta chains from one sample, sequenced in a study of shared T cell receptors in the human thymus. This table comes from immunoSEQ multiplex PCR, and its TCRdb copy is limited to in-frame clones, with some not included. The profile shows 600,000 or so clones, around 87% of them singletons. The same sample was also studied in work on human thymus T cells.

Sequencing was carried out using thymocytes. The receptor set was obtained from a boy younger than two with a congenital heart defect. CDR3s include the opening cysteine and the closing phenylalanine or tryptophan. A D gene is named only where the DNA matches it firmly. Where a row states a size, it is once, few, many or the class of an expanded clone; other rows omit it.

V	D	size	J	CDR3	DNA
TRBV4-2	-	-	TRBJ1-1	CASSQPTVNTEAFF	TGTGCCAGCAGCCAACCCACAGTGAACACTGAAGCTTTCTTT
TRBV4-3	-	-	TRBJ1-1	CASSATENTEAFF	TGCGCCAGCAGCGCAACAGAGAACACTGAAGCTTTCTTT
TRBV4-3	TRBD2	-	TRBJ2-3	CASSQEQRGTSDSTDTQYF	TGCGCCAGCAGCCAAGAACAGCGGGGGACCTCGGATAGCACAGATACGCAGTATTTT
TRBV6-1	TRBD1	-	TRBJ1-2	CASAQGDYGYTF	TGTGCCAGCGCACAGGGGGACTATGGCTACACCTTC
TRBV11-2	TRBD1	-	TRBJ2-7	CASSAGTGGCEQYF	TGTGCCAGCAGCGCCGGGACAGGGGGGTGCGAGCAGTACTTC
TRBV28	-	-	TRBJ2-1	CASGAPQGGHSYNEQFF	TGTGCCAGCGGAGCCCCCCAGGGGGGACACTCCTACAATGAGCAGTTCTTC
TRBV6-5	-	-	TRBJ2-7	CASSSRTKNYEQYF	TGTGCCAGCAGCTCCAGGACTAAAAACTACGAGCAGTACTTC
TRBV7-2	TRBD2	-	TRBJ2-2	CASSPGLAGENTGELFF	TGTGCCAGCAGCCCTGGACTAGCGGGGGAGAACACCGGGGAGCTGTTTTTT
TRBV9	TRBD2	-	TRBJ2-1	CASSPPFGSGGSYNEQFF	TGTGCCAGCAGCCCCCCTTTTGGTAGCGGGGGATCCTACAATGAGCAGTTCTTC
TRBV11-2	TRBD2	-	TRBJ2-1	CASSSRTSGIADEQFF	TGTGCCAGCAGCTCCAGGACTAGCGGGATAGCCGATGAGCAGTTCTTC
TRBV2	TRBD1	-	TRBJ1-6	CASNGTGTYNSPLHF	TGTGCCAGCAATGGGACAGGTACTTATAATTCCCCCCTCCACTTT
TRBV27	-	-	TRBJ2-1	CASSFTGTELADGLSNEQFF	TGTGCCAGCAGTTTTACCGGGACAGAGTTAGCAGACGGACTATCAAATGAGCAGTTCTTC
TRBV4-3	-	-	TRBJ2-7	CASSQEVSGFPYEQYF	TGCGCCAGCAGCCAAGAAGTGTCGGGGTTCCCTTACGAGCAGTACTTC
TRBV6-5	-	-	TRBJ1-5	CASSSTTGNQPQHF	TGTGCCAGCAGTTCAACCACAGGGAATCAGCCCCAGCATTTT
TRBV6-5	TRBD1	-	TRBJ1-2	CASSFQGAGGYTF	TGTGCCAGCAGTTTTCAGGGGGCCGGCGGCTACACCTTC
TRBV27	TRBD2	-	TRBJ2-7	CASLAGGWEQYF	TGTGCCAGCCTAGCGGGAGGGTGGGAGCAGTACTTC
TRBV12-5	-	-	TRBJ1-2	CASGLVPDGYTF	TGTGCTAGTGGTTTGGTACCGGATGGCTACACCTTC
TRBV19	TRBD1	-	TRBJ2-2	CASIGQENTGELFF	TGTGCCAGTATAGGACAGGAGAACACCGGGGAGCTGTTTTTT
TRBV5-1	TRBD1	-	TRBJ1-4	CASSRTGGRGEKLFF	TGCGCCAGCAGCCGGACAGGGGGCAGGGGTGAAAAACTGTTTTTT
TRBV2	TRBD2	-	TRBJ2-3	CASSDYMASGGHADTQYF	TGTGCCAGCAGTGATTATATGGCTAGCGGGGGCCACGCAGATACGCAGTATTTT
TRBV19	TRBD1	-	TRBJ1-5	CASRKQGEINQPQHF	TGTGCCAGTAGGAAACAGGGGGAGATCAATCAGCCCCAGCATTTT
TRBV5-4	TRBD1	few	TRBJ1-5	CASSLGRTGDLPQHF	TGTGCCAGCAGCTTGGGGAGGACAGGGGATCTGCCCCAGCATTTT
TRBV7-9	TRBD1	-	TRBJ1-2	CASSSYKRGQGIGYTF	TGTGCCAGCAGCTCTTATAAACGGGGACAGGGGATAGGCTACACCTTC
TRBV9	TRBD1	-	TRBJ2-2	CASGGQGTGELFF	TGTGCCAGCGGGGGACAGGGGACCGGGGAGCTGTTTTTT
TRBV7-7	TRBD2	-	TRBJ2-1	CASSLMGGSEYNEQFF	TGTGCCAGCAGCTTAATGGGCGGGAGTGAGTACAATGAGCAGTTCTTC
TRBV6-1	TRBD1	-	TRBJ2-2	CASKGTGGNPGELFF	TGTGCCAGCAAGGGGACAGGGGGCAACCCCGGGGAGCTGTTTTTT